What follows are 29 T cell receptor beta chains derived from one specimen sequenced in a study of cytomegalovirus exposure and HLA in healthy donors. Primers for the PCR totalled 60 Vbeta and 13 Jbeta. Using immunoSEQ multiplex PCR, the repertoire was profiled, and TCRdb retains in-frame clones only, with some absent. This sample carries some 140,000 clones, around four fifths of them seen once, and the ten largest clones take around 1.5%. The sequencing input was PBMCs. All receptors come from a woman aged 40 to 49 in good health and CMV-seronegative.

J is TRBJ2-3 and V is TRBV5-1; 9 bases agree with TRBD2. Germline lookup yields CDR1 SGHRS and CDR2 YFSETQ. Trimming cost V 4 bases and J 2 bases; bases outside gene matches: 14. The CDR3 runs 18 residues. The CDR3 spells CASSHQPLLAGNTDTQYF. CDR3 bases: TGCGCCAGCAGCCACCAACCCCTTCTAGCGGGGAACACAGATACGCAGTATTTT.

The gene calls are TRBV29-1 and TRBJ2-5; D might be TRBD1 (6 bases). V was shortened by 2 bases and J by 5 bases, with 6 bases between the two germline ends. Per the germline V gene, CDR1 is SQVTM and CDR2 is ANQGSEA. CDR3 size: 11 residues. The CDR3 sequence is CSVERGETQYF. The CDR3 bases are TGCAGCGTTGAAAGGGGGGAGACCCAGTACTTC.

The V gene is TRBV6-1, the J gene TRBJ1-5; D is ambiguous. Germline values: CDR1 MNHNS, CDR2 SASEGT. This CDR3 comprises 14 residues. Trimming cost V 6 bases and J 3 bases, with 12 bases left between them. CDR3 residues: CASSDPRDNQPQHF. The CDR3 nucleotides read TGTGCCAGCAGCGACCCACGGGACAATCAGCCCCAGCATTTT.

The chain has TRBV6-4 and TRBJ2-3, with a weak D call TRBD1 (5 bases). The CDR3 length is 14 residues. The germline V gene encodes CDR1 MRHNA and CDR2 SNTAGT. Trimming left V 3 bases short and J 2 bases short, with 9 bases between. CDR3 protein: CASSEGVHTDTQYF. CDR3 DNA sequence: TGTGCCAGCAGTGAAGGGGTCCACACAGATACGCAGTATTTT.

The rearrangement joins TRBV5-1 to TRBJ2-3, with 10 bases identical to TRBD2. Germline V CDR1 and CDR2: SGHRS, YFSETQ. The CDR3 is 16 amino acids. Germline trimming cut 3 bases from V and 6 bases from J; bases unmatched to any gene: 10. The DNA of the CDR3 is TGCGCCAGCAGCTCTAGCGGGGGCACTAGGATTGATACGCAGTATTTT. Protein product: CASSSSGGTRIDTQYF. Full variable domain (rest looked up from reference TRBV5-1 and TRBJ2-3): KAGVTQTPRYLIKTRGQQVTLSCSPISGHRSVSWYQQTPGQGLQFLFEYFSETQRNKGNFPGRFSGRQFSNSRSEMNVSTLELGDSALYLCASSSSGGTRIDTQYFGPGTRLTVL.

Of note for this clone: The sample contains more than one DNA sequence encoding this CDR3. J is TRBJ1-6 and V is TRBV6-5, with 10 bases that match TRBD1. Germline values: CDR1 MNHEY, CDR2 SVGAGI. V was pared by 6 bases and J by 7 bases, with 6 bases of the junction left unmatched. The CDR3 length is 15 residues. In DNA form, the CDR3 reads TGTGCCAGCAGCTACGGGGGACAGGGGAATTCACCCCTCCACTTT. Its translation is CASSYGGQGNSPLHF.

The V and J genes are TRBV6-5 and TRBJ1-2; D unclear. Deletions cut 4 bases from V and 4 bases from J, with 10 bases between. CDR3 size: 13 residues. Per germline, CDR1 MNHEY and CDR2 SVGAGI. CDR3 residues: CASSLSRGYGYTF. The CDR3 DNA reads as TGTGCCAGCAGTTTATCCCGGGGCTATGGCTACACCTTC.

As for this clone: A junction end diverges from the germline sequence, so it may reflect a read error. The rearrangement joins TRBV7-9 to TRBJ1-1, with 7 bases identical to TRBD1. Germline-derived CDR1 and CDR2 are SEHNR and FQNEAQ (reference sequence). CDR3 length equals 12 residues. CDR3 DNA sequence: TGTTCCAGCAGCTTAGAAAGGGGACAGGCTTTCTTT. It translates to CSSSLERGQAFF.

The chain uses TRBV5-1 and TRBJ2-3, with 10 bases aligning to TRBD2. The CDR3 length is 16 residues. V lost 0 bases, J lost 0 bases, and 1 base stayed unmatched. Germline assignment: CDR1 SGHRS and CDR2 YFSETQ. CDR3 DNA sequence: TGCGCCAGCAGCTTGGAACTAGCGGGGAGCACAGATACGCAGTATTTT. Translated, it gives CASSLELAGSTDTQYF.

Notes on this clone: At one end, the junction sequence differs from germline, possibly due to a read error. The genes are TRBV7-9 and TRBJ1-1; D remains unclear. The CDR3 sequence is 13 residues long. Germline CDR1 and CDR2: SEHNR and FQNEAQ (reference sequence). The CDR3 here is CSSSPRVDTEAFF. The CDR3 DNA follows: TGTTCCAGCAGCCCACGGGTGGACACTGAAGCTTTCTTT.

In its sample, this clone was seen a few times. The chain uses TRBV4-3 and TRBJ1-1, with 7 bases that match TRBD1. Germline lookup yields CDR1 LGHNA and CDR2 YSLEER. The CDR3 covers 16 residues. V shed 0 bases and J 0 bases; nucleotides not matched to a gene: 4. The CDR3 DNA sequence: TGCGCCAGCAGCCAAGATTGGACAGGACTGAACACTGAAGCTTTCTTT. Its translation is CASSQDWTGLNTEAFF.

The chain has TRBV18 and TRBJ2-3; TRBD2 aligns across 12 bases. The CDR3 is 16 amino acids. Germline V CDR1 and CDR2: KGHSH, LQKENI. With 6 bases clipped from V and 6 bases from J, the junction kept 10 bases outside the gene matches. Here the CDR3 DNA reads TGTGCCAGCTCCGTAGGACTAGCGGGGCGGATGGATACGCAGTATTTT. This encodes CASSVGLAGRMDTQYF.

The genes are TRBV6-6 and TRBJ1-6; 7 nucleotides agree with TRBD1. The trim removed 6 bases at V and 6 bases at J, leaving 11 bases unmatched. Germline V CDR1 and CDR2: MNHNY, SVGAGI (reference sequence). The CDR3 has 16 residues. DNA for the CDR3: TGTGCCAGCAGCCTGACAGGGATGGGAGCTAATTCACCCCTCCACTTT. Amino acid sequence: CASSLTGMGANSPLHF.

The chain recombines TRBV2 with TRBJ2-2; 8 bases are shared with TRBD1. The CDR3 covers 15 residues. The V gene end was trimmed by 4 bases and the J gene end by 6 bases; junction bases not matched to a gene: 7. Per germline, CDR1 SNHLY and CDR2 FYNNEI. The CDR3 coding sequence is TGTGCCAGCAGTGTCCAGGGGGCAAGGCCCGGGGAGCTGTTTTTT. Translation: CASSVQGARPGELFF.

This clone was recorded a few times. A much larger clone differs by one base, so this may be a read error. CDR3 region: CASSQSGTGAYEQYF. The CDR3 nucleotides read TGCGCCAGCAGCCAATCCGGGACAGGGGCCTACGAGCAGTACTTC. This chain uses TRBV4-1 with TRBJ2-5, with 10 bases matching TRBD1. TRBJ2-7 matches the DNA end more closely, so the J call is doubtful. Germline V gene lookup returns CDR1 MGHRA and CDR2 YSYEKL. There are 15 residues in the CDR3.

The V call is TRBV14, the J call TRBJ1-1; D is uncertain. V was clipped by 5 bases and J by 0 bases, with 10 bases between them. The CDR3 covers 14 residues. Germline V gene lookup returns CDR1 SGHDN and CDR2 FVKESK. CDR3 sequence reads: CASSLQSMNTEAFF. In DNA form, the CDR3 reads TGTGCCAGCAGCTTACAGTCCATGAACACTGAAGCTTTCTTT.

The chain carries TRBV7-2 and TRBJ2-7; weak D call: TRBD1 (6 bases). The CDR3 consists of 15 residues. Trimming pared 1 base from V and 4 bases from J, leaving 14 bases between. The germline V gene encodes CDR1 SGHTA and CDR2 FQGNSA. CDR3 sequence: CASSLEGVRFYEQYF. CDR3 DNA: TGTGCCAGCAGCTTAGAGGGGGTAAGATTTTACGAGCAGTACTTC.

This rearrangement joins TRBV5-1 to TRBJ2-1, with 10 positions matching TRBD2. Germline-derived CDR1 and CDR2 are SGHRS and YFSETQ. V dropped 4 bases and J dropped 0; count of bases not matched to a gene: 4. This CDR3 comprises 16 residues. Here the CDR3 reads CASSPTSGDSYNEQFF. In DNA, the CDR3 is TGCGCCAGCAGCCCAACTAGCGGGGACTCCTACAATGAGCAGTTCTTC. Combining the CDR3 with reference TRBV5-1 and TRBJ2-1 gives the whole variable domain KAGVTQTPRYLIKTRGQQVTLSCSPISGHRSVSWYQQTPGQGLQFLFEYFSETQRNKGNFPGRFSGRQFSNSRSEMNVSTLELGDSALYLCASSPTSGDSYNEQFFGPGTRLTVL.

V usage is TRBV19 and J usage is TRBJ2-1, with D perhaps matching TRBD1 (6 bases). CDR1 is LNHDA, CDR2 SQIVND, per germline (reference sequence). The V end lost 3 bases, the J end lost 7 bases, and 19 bases lay between the germline ends. The CDR3 extends over 16 amino acids. For the CDR3, the DNA is TGTGCCAGTAGTATCATAGGACAGATTGTTGGAAATGAGCAGTTCTTC. This translates into CASSIIGQIVGNEQFF.

The gene calls are TRBV7-6 and TRBJ1-6, with D perhaps TRBD1 (6 bases). Germline CDR1 is SGHVS and CDR2 is FNYEAQ. The CDR3 has 16 residues. Trimming removed 5 bases from V and 7 bases from J, with 18 bases in between. The CDR3 coding sequence is TGTGCCAGCAGCGGGGGCCTCGGTTTGGGAAATTCACCCCTCCACTTT. It encodes CASSGGLGLGNSPLHF.

This clone was observed a few times. V usage is TRBV6-5 and J usage is TRBJ1-2; 7 bases agree with TRBD1. The germline V gene has CDR1 MNHEY and CDR2 SVGAGI. CDR3 size: 16 residues. The junction had 12 bases not matched to a gene; V was cut back by 0 bases and J by 8 bases. CDR3 coding DNA: TGTGCCAGCAGTTACTCCGACAGGGTTGAAGTGATGGGCTACACCTTC. Its protein is CASSYSDRVEVMGYTF.

There are a few counts of this clone. The chain is built from TRBV21-1 and TRBJ1-6; TRBD1 is the table's D call, not checked against the DNA. TRBV21-1 is a known pseudogene. This CDR3 is built from 11 residues. The CDR3 coding sequence is TGTGCCAGCAGCAATACATTACCCCTCCACTTT. It translates to CASSNTLPLHF.

The chain couples TRBV29-1 to TRBJ1-5; perhaps TRBD1 as D (5 bases). Germline CDR1 and CDR2: SQVTM and ANQGSEA. The CDR3 has 13 amino acids. The V and J ends lost 4 bases and 5 bases respectively, with 12 bases between them. The CDR3 region has the DNA TGCAGCGTTGGTTCGTCGGGGGATCAGCCCCAGCATTTT. Amino acids: CSVGSSGDQPQHF.

The genes are TRBV6-5 and TRBJ1-4, with D tentatively TRBD1 (6 bases). The CDR3 covers 15 residues. Trimming cost V 0 bases and J 6 bases, with 11 bases left between them. Per the germline V gene, CDR1 is MNHEY and CDR2 is SVGAGI. CDR3 region: CASSYSGDKYEKLFF. The CDR3 region has the DNA TGTGCCAGCAGTTACTCTGGGGACAAGTATGAAAAACTGTTTTTT.

The chain employs TRBV5-1 and TRBJ1-5; D is possibly TRBD1 (6 bases). This CDR3 has 17 residues. The ends were cut back, 0 bases at V and 0 bases at J, with 13 bases in the middle. The germline V gene encodes CDR1 SGHRS and CDR2 YFSETQ. CDR3 protein: CASSLGWGRGSNQPQHF. CDR3 bases: TGCGCCAGCAGCTTGGGGTGGGGCAGGGGTAGCAATCAGCCCCAGCATTTT.

This clone has a handful of counts. The rearrangement uses TRBV5-1 and TRBJ1-1, with D maybe TRBD1 (6 bases). The germline CDR1 and CDR2 sequences are SGHRS and YFSETQ. Trimming stripped 4 bases from V and 4 bases from J, with 29 bases between. This CDR3 is 19 amino acids long. CDR3 region: CASSPSTGGGRLLRTEAFF. The CDR3 DNA follows: TGCGCCAGCAGCCCCTCAACGGGCGGGGGCCGCCTGCTGCGCACTGAAGCTTTCTTT.

The CDR3 nucleotides are TGTGCCAGCAGCTTAGAACCGGACGGACTCTATGGCTACACCTTC. The encoded protein is CASSLEPDGLYGYTF. V usage is TRBV7-9 and J usage is TRBJ1-2; D not certain. This CDR3 spans 15 amino acids. CDR1 is SEHNR and CDR2 is FQNEAQ in the germline V gene (reference sequence). V was shortened by 1 base and J by 4 bases, with 13 bases between the two germline ends. Drawing the rest from reference TRBV7-9 and TRBJ1-2, the complete variable domain is DTGVSQNPRHKITKRGQNVTFRCDPISEHNRLYWYRQTLGQGPEFLTYFQNEAQLEKSRLLSDRFSAERPKGSFSTLEIQRTEQGDSAMYLCASSLEPDGLYGYTFGSGTRLTVV.

This clone came up a few times. The V gene is TRBV5-6, the J gene TRBJ1-1; 12 bases match TRBD1. The CDR3 covers 16 residues. Per germline, CDR1 SGHDT and CDR2 YYEEEE. Germline trimming cut 0 bases from V and 4 bases from J; bases unmatched to any gene: 4. The CDR3 coding sequence is TGTGCCAGCAGCTTGGTGGGACAGGGGGCGTCCACTGAAGCTTTCTTT. Translation: CASSLVGQGASTEAFF.

The rearrangement uses TRBV28 and TRBJ2-5; D gene uncertain. Gene TRBJ2-7 matches the end of the DNA better, so the J call may be wrong. CDR1 and CDR2 (germline): MDHEN, SYDVKM. This CDR3 contains 12 residues. In DNA, the CDR3 is TGTGCCAGCAGTTCGACACTCTACGAGCAGTACTTC. Translating it yields CASSSTLYEQYF.